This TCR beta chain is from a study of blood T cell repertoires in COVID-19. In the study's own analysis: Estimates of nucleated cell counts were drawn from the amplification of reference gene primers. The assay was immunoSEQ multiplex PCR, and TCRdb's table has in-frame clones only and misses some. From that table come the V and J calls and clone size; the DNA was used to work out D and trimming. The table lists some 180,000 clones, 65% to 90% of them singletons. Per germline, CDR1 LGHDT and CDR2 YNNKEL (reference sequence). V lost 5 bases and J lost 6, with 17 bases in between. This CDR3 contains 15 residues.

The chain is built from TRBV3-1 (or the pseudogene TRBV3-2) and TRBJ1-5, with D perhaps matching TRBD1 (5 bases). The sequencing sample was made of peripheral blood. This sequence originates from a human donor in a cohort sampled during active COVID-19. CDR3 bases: TGTGCCAGCAGCGACCAGGGAATGGTCGGTCAGCCCCAGCATTTT. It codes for CASSDQGMVGQPQHF.